The 16 T cell receptor beta chains below all came from one sample that was sequenced in a study of OX40 agonist ivuxolimab in advanced cancers. Only in-frame clones appear in the TCRdb table, and some are missing; sequencing was by immunoSEQ multiplex PCR. The sample consists of tens of thousands of clones, about four fifths of them appearing once. The sequenced sample was CD4+ or CD8+ T cells sorted from blood, obtained in a trial of the OX40 agonist ivuxolimab. Every receptor here comes from an adult with an advanced solid tumor such as melanoma, head and neck, liver or kidney cancer.

This clone was detected only once. The chain carries TRBV5-1 and TRBJ2-2; 11 nucleotides agree with TRBD2. V shed 6 bases, J shed 4 bases, and the junction held 8 bases outside the gene matches. Germline CDR1 SGHRS, CDR2 YFSETQ. The CDR3 spans 16 residues. Here the CDR3 reads CASTSGTSGATGELFF. The CDR3 DNA is TGCGCCAGCACCTCTGGGACTAGCGGAGCCACCGGGGAGCTGTTTTTT.

This sequence joins TRBV14 and TRBJ1-4, with D possibly being TRBD1 (5 bases). CDR1 is SGHDN, CDR2 FVKESK, per germline. This CDR3 is built from 13 residues. Trimming left V 6 bases short and J 5 bases short, with 10 bases between. Written as DNA, the CDR3 is TGTGCCAGCAGGGAGCCAGGGAATGAAAAACTGTTTTTT. It specifies CASREPGNEKLFF. Full variable domain (missing parts from reference TRBV14 and TRBJ1-4): EAGVTQFPSHSVIEKGQTVTLRCDPISGHDNLYWYRRVMGKEIKFLLHFVKESKQDESGMPNNRFLAERTGGTYSTLKVQPAELEDSGVYFCASREPGNEKLFFGSGTQLSVL.

The chain combines TRBV5-1 with TRBJ2-7; D is unclear. With 0 bases removed from V and 3 bases from J, the gap between germline ends came to 7 bases. The CDR3 extends over 13 amino acids. Per the germline V gene, CDR1 is SGHRS and CDR2 is YFSETQ. The chain's CDR3 is CASSLVVSYEQYF. The CDR3 DNA follows: TGCGCCAGCAGCTTGGTCGTCAGCTACGAGCAGTACTTC.

This chain links TRBV2 with TRBJ2-7; D may match TRBD1 or TRBD2 (5 bases each). This CDR3 is built from 13 residues. Trimming removed 5 bases from V and 3 bases from J, with 11 bases in between. Per the germline V gene, CDR1 is SNHLY and CDR2 is FYNNEI. CDR3 sequence: CASSPGAGYEQYF. DNA for the CDR3: TGTGCCAGCAGTCCCGGGGCGGGCTACGAGCAGTACTTC.

The chain joins TRBV21-1 to TRBJ2-3. TRBV21-1 is a pseudogene segment. The CDR3 runs 14 residues. The DNA of the CDR3 is TGTGCCAGCAGCAAAGCATGGTCTTGGGATACGCAGTATTTT. Protein sequence: CASSKAWSWDTQYF.

The rearrangement uses TRBV30 and TRBJ2-3; D is possibly TRBD1 (6 bases). The V and J ends lost 5 bases and 4 bases respectively, with 13 bases between them. Germline CDR1 GTSNPN, CDR2 SVGIG (reference sequence). There are 13 residues in the CDR3. The CDR3 here is CAWSGEGADTQYF. The CDR3 coding sequence is TGTGCCTGGTCAGGAGAGGGGGCAGATACGCAGTATTTT. Supplemented by reference TRBV30 and TRBJ2-3, the full variable domain reads SQTIHQWPATLVQPVGSPLSLECTVEGTSNPNLYWYRQAAGRGLQLLFYSVGIGQISSEVPQNLSASRPQDRQFILSSKKLLLSDSGFYLCAWSGEGADTQYFGPGTRLTVL.

The chain's CDR3 is CSATGDGYTF. The CDR3 nucleotides are TGCAGTGCAACAGGGGACGGCTACACCTTC. The V gene is TRBV20-1, the J gene TRBJ1-2; 7 nucleotides align to TRBD1. The length of the CDR3 is 10 residues. The J segment lost 8 bases and the V segment lost 6 bases, leaving 3 bases of the junction unmatched. Germline loops: CDR1 DFQATT, CDR2 SNEGSKA (reference sequence).

J is TRBJ2-3 and V is TRBV6-4; the match to TRBD2 covers 10 bases. This CDR3 contains 17 residues. Losses at the gene ends were 9 bases for V and 0 bases for J; bases not matched to a gene: 12. Germline CDR1 reads MRHNA; CDR2 reads SNTAGT. This CDR3 is CARAPPGLARSTDTQYF. CDR3 nucleotides: TGTGCCAGAGCCCCGCCGGGACTAGCGCGGAGCACAGATACGCAGTATTTT.

V gene TRBV7-2 combines with J gene TRBJ2-3, with TRBD2 as a possible D gene (5 bases). This CDR3 is 13 amino acids long. The V gene's germline CDR1 is SGHTA and CDR2 FQGNSA. V gave up 4 bases and J gave up 1 base, with 6 bases separating them. The CDR3 loop is CASSWTGTDTQYF. CDR3 nucleotides: TGTGCCAGCAGCTGGACTGGCACAGATACGCAGTATTTT.

This clone is a singleton in its sample. The rearrangement uses TRBV27 and TRBJ2-7; maybe TRBD1 (5 bases). The V gene's germline CDR1 is MNHEY and CDR2 SMNVEV (reference sequence). Trimming cost V 5 bases and J 0 bases, with 14 bases left between them. The CDR3 runs 15 residues. CDR3 sequence: CASSPDPTASYEQYF. CDR3 coding DNA: TGTGCCAGCAGTCCCGACCCGACAGCCTCCTACGAGCAGTACTTC.

The chain carries TRBV6-4 and TRBJ2-3; 8 bases agree with TRBD2. V trimming: 3 bases; J trimming: 2 bases; junction bases outside the gene matches: 10. Germline values: CDR1 MRHNA, CDR2 SNTAGT. The CDR3 length is 17 residues. CDR3 amino acids: CASSDNALLADTDTQYF. The DNA for the CDR3 is TGTGCCAGCAGTGATAATGCCTTACTAGCGGACACAGATACGCAGTATTTT.

The chain uses TRBV4-3 and TRBJ1-5; D is unclear. CDR3 length equals 15 residues. V shed 0 bases and J shed 0 bases, with 6 bases lying between them. Germline CDR1 reads LGHNA; CDR2 reads YSLEER. CDR3 sequence reads: CASSQDRHSNQPQHF. CDR3 sequence (DNA): TGCGCCAGCAGCCAAGACCGACATAGCAATCAGCCCCAGCATTTT.

The chain has TRBV4-3 and TRBJ2-7; no firm D call. The germline CDR1 and CDR2 sequences are LGHNA and YSLEER. Trimming stripped 0 bases from V and 6 bases from J, with 18 bases between. CDR3 size: 16 residues. CDR3 amino acids: CASSQDLRSVGGEQYF. DNA of the CDR3: TGCGCCAGCAGCCAAGATCTCAGGTCGGTGGGTGGCGAGCAGTACTTC.

This clone was recorded at least ten times. V and J are TRBV6-4 and TRBJ2-2; 9 bases are a match to TRBD2. V trimming: 4 bases; J trimming: 6 bases; junction bases outside the gene matches: 6. The CDR3 totals 15 residues. Germline V gives CDR1 MRHNA, CDR2 SNTAGT. CDR3 residues: CASSALAGSPGELFF. DNA for the CDR3: TGTGCCAGCAGTGCCCTAGCGGGGTCCCCCGGGGAGCTGTTTTTT.

Concerning this clone: The sample has other DNA sequences that encode this CDR3 too. The chain carries TRBV14 and TRBJ1-2; 9 bases match TRBD1. Germline V gene sequence: CDR1 SGHDN, CDR2 FVKESK. The CDR3 sequence is 14 residues long. Trimming removed 4 bases from V and 6 bases from J; junction bases left unmatched: 6. The CDR3 loop reads CASSPAGTGNGYTF. The CDR3 DNA is TGTGCCAGCAGCCCAGCCGGGACAGGGAATGGCTACACCTTC.

This chain connects TRBV15 to TRBJ2-3; tentatively, D is TRBD1 (6 bases). The ends were cut back, 0 bases at V and 6 bases at J, with 13 bases in the middle. There are 15 residues in the CDR3. Germline-derived CDR1 and CDR2 are LNHNV and YYDKDF (reference sequence). The CDR3 DNA reads TGTGCCACCAGCAGAGAGGAGGACAGCGCGGATACGCAGTATTTT. Protein sequence: CATSREEDSADTQYF. The variable domain in full, completed from reference TRBV15 and TRBJ2-3, reads DAMVIQNPRYQVTQFGKPVTLSCSQTLNHNVMYWYQQKSSQAPKLLFHYYDKDFNNEADTPDNFQSRRPNTSFCFLDIRSPGLGDTAMYLCATSREEDSADTQYFGPGTRLTVL.